This T cell receptor beta chain was recovered during a study of blood T cell repertoires in COVID-19. Clones were read by immunoSEQ multiplex PCR, and TCRdb kept only the in-frame ones, dropping some. Counted here are roughly 50,000 clones, about 89% occurring once; the ten biggest clones make up roughly a fifth. In germline, CDR1 is LNHDA, CDR2 SQIVND (reference sequence). The V gene lost 6 bases and the J gene lost 0 bases, with 18 bases spanning the gap. The CDR3 runs 17 residues. The sequence was collected from a human donor in a cohort sampled during active COVID-19. The chain is built from TRBV19 and TRBJ1-5, with D possibly matching TRBD1 (5 bases). The specimen sequenced was peripheral blood. DNA of the CDR3: TGTGCCAGTAGAAGGAGGGGTTGGGAAAATAGCAATCAGCCCCAGCATTTT. This sequence encodes CASRRRGWENSNQPQHF.